This passage covers 18 T cell receptor beta chains from one sample sequenced in a study of cytomegalovirus exposure and HLA in healthy donors. With 60 Vbeta and 13 Jbeta primers, the PCR was carried out. The repertoire was sequenced with immunoSEQ multiplex PCR; TCRdb's copy has only in-frame clones and lacks some. The sample has about 36,000 clones, 60% to 80% seen once. Sequences were obtained from PBMCs. These receptors came from a man aged 25-45 years in good health and CMV-seronegative.

This clone occurred a few times. The genes are TRBV5-1 and TRBJ2-6, with TRBD1 matching over 7 bases. This CDR3 has 16 residues. V lost 4 bases to trimming and J lost 0 bases; unmatched junction nucleotides: 4. CDR1 is SGHRS and CDR2 is YFSETQ in the germline V gene. In DNA form, the CDR3 reads TGCGCCAGCAGCAACAGGGACAGCTCTGGGGCCAACGTCCTGACTTTC. Translation gives CASSNRDSSGANVLTF.

A single count supports this clone. CDR3 DNA: TGCGCCAGCAGTGAGACTAGGGGGCAGGTCCATGAGCAGTTCTTC. This encodes CASSETRGQVHEQFF. The chain has TRBV10-1 and TRBJ2-1; 7 bases match TRBD1. Losses at the gene ends were 2 bases for V and 8 bases for J; bases not matched to a gene: 9. This CDR3 has 15 amino acids. In germline, CDR1 is WNHNN, CDR2 SYGVQD (reference sequence).

The J gene is TRBJ2-3, the V gene TRBV29-1, with D unclear. Trimming took off 4 bases at V and 2 bases at J, with 10 bases between the two ends. The CDR3 has 13 residues. Germline V gene lookup returns CDR1 SQVTM and CDR2 ANQGSEA. CDR3 residues: CSVVGRNTDTQYF. As DNA, the CDR3 is TGCAGCGTTGTCGGCAGGAACACAGATACGCAGTATTTT.

There are a few counts of this clone. This sequence joins TRBV5-1 and TRBJ2-3, with 14 positions matching TRBD2. The CDR3 contains 16 residues. After removal of 5 bases from V and 4 bases from J, the junction contained 6 bases not matched to a gene. Germline lookup yields CDR1 SGHRS and CDR2 YFSETQ. In nucleotides, the CDR3 is TGCGCCAGCAGGGGGACTAGCGGGGGACCGGCAGATACGCAGTATTTT. Translating it yields CASRGTSGGPADTQYF.

V gene TRBV28 combines with J gene TRBJ2-3, with D perhaps TRBD1 (5 bases). The CDR3 extends over 13 amino acids. Trimming took off 2 bases at V and 4 bases at J, with 7 bases between the two ends. CDR1 and CDR2 from the germline V gene are MDHEN and SYDVKM. The CDR3 loop reads CASSLPGSDTQYF. The CDR3 nucleotides read TGTGCCAGCAGTTTACCAGGGTCAGATACGCAGTATTTT. The complete variable domain, with remaining parts taken from reference TRBV28 and TRBJ2-3, reads DVKVTQSSRYLVKRTGEKVFLECVQDMDHENMFWYRQDPGLGLRLIYFSYDVKMKEKGDIPEGYSVSREKKERFSLILESASTNQTSMYLCASSLPGSDTQYFGPGTRLTVL.

This clone has a handful of counts. The rearrangement joins TRBV2 to TRBJ1-2, with D perhaps TRBD1 (5 bases). The CDR3 has 17 amino acids. V was clipped by 3 bases and J by 9 bases, with 26 bases between them. Per germline, CDR1 SNHLY and CDR2 FYNNEI. The CDR3 nucleotides read TGTGCCAGCAGTGAGGGTATAATGGGGGGAGCAAAGGAGAGCTACACCTTC. It yields the protein CASSEGIMGGAKESYTF. The complete variable domain, with remaining parts taken from reference TRBV2 and TRBJ1-2, reads EPEVTQTPSHQVTQMGQEVILRCVPISNHLYFYWYRQILGQKVEFLVSFYNNEISEKSEIFDDQFSVERPDGSNFTLKIRSTKLEDSAMYFCASSEGIMGGAKESYTFGSGTRLTVV.

The V call is TRBV2, the J call TRBJ2-1; 11 nucleotides line up with TRBD2. The CDR3 is 15 amino acids. The V segment lost 7 bases and the J segment 5 bases; nucleotides outside the gene matches: 7. CDR1 SNHLY and CDR2 FYNNEI come from the germline V gene. CDR3 protein: CASKTGLADNNEQFF. The CDR3 nucleotides read TGTGCCAGCAAGACGGGACTAGCGGATAACAATGAGCAGTTCTTC.

The rearrangement uses TRBV11-2 and TRBJ2-5; 11 bases are shared with TRBD1. Germline CDR1 and CDR2: SGHAT and FQNNGV. V lost 4 bases, J lost 5 bases, and 6 bases stayed unmatched. The CDR3 has 15 amino acids. The CDR3 loop is CASSSRTGGPETQYF. CDR3 nucleotide sequence: TGTGCCAGCAGCTCAAGGACAGGGGGCCCGGAGACCCAGTACTTC. The variable domain in full, with the rest retrieved from reference TRBV11-2 and TRBJ2-5, is EAGVAQSPRYKIIEKRQSVAFWCNPISGHATLYWYQQILGQGPKLLIQFQNNGVVDDSQLPKDRFSAERLKGVDSTLKIQPAKLEDSAVYLCASSSRTGGPETQYFGPGTRLLVL.

The rearrangement joins TRBV5-6 to TRBJ1-5, with unresolved D. Germline values: CDR1 SGHDT, CDR2 YYEEEE. The CDR3 runs to 15 residues. The V end lost 0 bases, the J end lost 3 bases, and 10 bases lay between the germline ends. CDR3 protein: CASSLGFGVNQPQHF. The CDR3 DNA reads TGTGCCAGCAGCTTGGGGTTTGGAGTCAATCAGCCCCAGCATTTT.

Only a few counts were recorded for this clone. The chain links TRBV5-4 to TRBJ2-1; TRBD1 might be the D (6 bases). V shed 4 bases and J shed 3 bases, with 11 bases lying between them. The length of the CDR3 is 14 residues. Germline values: CDR1 SGHNT, CDR2 YYREEE (reference sequence). The DNA for the CDR3 is TGTGCCAGCAGCCAGGACAGAGACTACAATGAGCAGTTCTTC. Translating gives CASSQDRDYNEQFF. Supplemented by reference TRBV5-4 and TRBJ2-1, the full variable domain reads ETGVTQSPTHLIKTRGQQVTLRCSSQSGHNTVSWYQQALGQGPQFIFQYYREEENGRGNFPPRFSGLQFPNYSSELNVNALELDDSALYLCASSQDRDYNEQFFGPGTRLTVL.

This clone was observed a single time. The V and J genes are TRBV4-1 and TRBJ1-6; 10 bases line up with TRBD1. CDR3 length: 18 amino acids. The ends lost 3 bases at V and 7 bases at J; junction bases unmatched: 12. The germline V gene has CDR1 MGHRA and CDR2 YSYEKL. CDR3 residues: CASSHQTGGAPNNSPLHF. The CDR3 nucleotides read TGCGCCAGCAGCCACCAGACAGGGGGCGCACCCAACAATTCACCCCTCCACTTT.

In its sample, this clone was seen a few times. The chain couples TRBV7-9 to TRBJ2-1, with 7 bases matching TRBD2. CDR3 length equals 17 residues. V lost 3 bases to trimming and J lost 4 bases; unmatched junction nucleotides: 12. CDR1 is SEHNR and CDR2 is FQNEAQ in the germline V gene (reference sequence). DNA for the CDR3: TGTGCCAGCAGCTTCCCCTTACCGGGACTACCTTACAATGAGCAGTTCTTC. It translates to CASSFPLPGLPYNEQFF.

This clone was recorded only once. The CDR3 bases are TGTGCCAGCAGCTTAGTGGAGAATGAAAAACTGTTTTTT. Translated: CASSLVENEKLFF. V and J are TRBV7-9 and TRBJ1-4; D is ambiguous. Germline CDR1 SEHNR, CDR2 FQNEAQ (reference sequence). The CDR3 is 13 amino acids. The germline V and J ends were trimmed by 1 base and 5 bases, with 5 bases remaining between them.

The chain combines TRBV5-1 with TRBJ2-3, with D perhaps TRBD2 (6 bases). This CDR3 is 14 amino acids long. The germline V gene has CDR1 SGHRS and CDR2 YFSETQ. The ends were cut back, 4 bases at V and 0 bases at J, with 9 bases in the middle. The CDR3 coding sequence is TGCGCCAGCAGCCTCGGGACTAGCACAGATACGCAGTATTTT. Protein sequence: CASSLGTSTDTQYF.

J is TRBJ1-6 and V is TRBV6-4, with 7 bases aligning to TRBD1. J was trimmed by 7 bases and V by 5 bases; bases with no gene match: 11. Germline CDR1 and CDR2: MRHNA and SNTAGT. This CDR3 region has 16 residues. Written as DNA, the CDR3 is TGTGCCAGCAGTCAAACTAGGACAGGAAGAAATTCACCCCTCCACTTT. It codes for CASSQTRTGRNSPLHF.

Here the CDR3 reads CASKGRLLATNEKLFF. For the CDR3, the DNA is TGTGCCAGCAAAGGCCGACTTCTAGCAACTAATGAAAAACTGTTTTTT. The V call is TRBV2, the J call TRBJ1-4; D ambiguous. Germline lookup yields CDR1 SNHLY and CDR2 FYNNEI. The CDR3 is 16 residues long. V was shortened by 7 bases and J by 0 bases, with 15 bases between the two germline ends.

The chain has TRBV11-2 and TRBJ1-1; TRBD1 is a possible D gene (6 bases). In germline, CDR1 is SGHAT, CDR2 FQNNGV. Trimming cost V 4 bases and J 6 bases, with 18 bases left between them. CDR3 length equals 15 residues. CDR3 DNA: TGTGCCAGCAGCTCATTTGTGGGTAGGGGGTCTGAAGCTTTCTTT. Its protein product is CASSSFVGRGSEAFF.

The DNA of the CDR3 is TGTGCCAGCAGCCAAACCGGGACAGGGGGAGAGATTCAGTACTTC. It encodes CASSQTGTGGEIQYF. The chain employs TRBV6-5 and TRBJ2-4; TRBD1 agrees at 11 bases. This CDR3 is 15 amino acids long. CDR1 MNHEY and CDR2 SVGAGI come from the germline V gene. The V gene end was trimmed by 6 bases and the J gene end by 10 bases; junction bases not matched to a gene: 11.